This T cell receptor (beta chain) derives from a study of cytomegalovirus exposure and HLA in healthy donors. Whole-study findings and limits: A later analysis appeared to link common viral pathogens to several of the most significant clusters.

A multiplex PCR was run with 60 Vbeta primers and 13 Jbeta primers. Some clones are missing from TCRdb's copy, which holds only in-frame ones; the method was immunoSEQ multiplex PCR. The sample includes about 140,000 clones, 88% seen only once; the top ten take more than 0.5%. Regarding donors, all were healthy bone marrow donors. This CDR3 comprises 14 residues. Trimming took off 7 bases at V and 2 bases at J, with 12 bases between the two ends. Regarding this clone: Antigen specificity is unknown.

This sequence originates from a woman between 40 and 50 years old in good health and CMV-seronegative. This chain uses TRBV6-7 with TRBJ1-5; D gene ambiguous. TRBV6-7 is treated as an ORF (open reading frame) with a function not yet certain. The sample taken for sequencing was PBMCs. CDR3 residues: CASNRGRGNQPQHF. The CDR3 DNA reads TGTGCCAGCAACCGAGGCCGTGGCAATCAGCCCCAGCATTTT.